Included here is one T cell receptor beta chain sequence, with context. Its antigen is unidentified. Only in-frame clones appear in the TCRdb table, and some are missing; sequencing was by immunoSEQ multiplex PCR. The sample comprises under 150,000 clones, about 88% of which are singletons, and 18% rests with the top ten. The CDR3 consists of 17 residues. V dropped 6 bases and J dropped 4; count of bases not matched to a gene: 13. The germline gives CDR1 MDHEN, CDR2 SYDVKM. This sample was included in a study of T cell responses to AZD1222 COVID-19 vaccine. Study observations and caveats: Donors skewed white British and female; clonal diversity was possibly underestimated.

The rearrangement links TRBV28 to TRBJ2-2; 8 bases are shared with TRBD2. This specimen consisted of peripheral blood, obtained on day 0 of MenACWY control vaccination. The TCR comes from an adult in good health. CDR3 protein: CASSGLSGSLSTGELFF. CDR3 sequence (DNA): TGTGCCAGCAGCGGTTTAAGCGGGAGTCTTAGCACCGGGGAGCTGTTTTTT.